This T cell receptor beta chain derives from a study of T-cell reconstitution after alpha-beta-depleted transplantation in children. This CDR3 region has 13 residues. Per germline, CDR1 SGHVS and CDR2 FNYEAQ. The V end lost 2 bases, the J end lost 7 bases, and 12 bases lay between the germline ends. TCRbeta library preparation incorporated unique molecular identifiers. Each CDR3 protein gets one entry after TCRdb re-called the PCR reads with MiXCR. The table includes about 480,000 distinct CDR3 sequences, approximately 12% detected once. There are many counts of this clonotype. The TCR was taken from a human donor who donated a stem cell graft to a child with combined immunodeficiency. The gene calls are TRBV7-6 and TRBJ2-7, with D perhaps being TRBD1 or TRBD2 (6 bases each). Sequences were derived from PBMCs from the stem cell graft donor, sampled from the stem cell graft. The CDR3 is CASSLWGAGEQYF. CDR3 DNA sequence: TGTGCCAGCAGCTTATGGGGGGCTGGGGAGCAGTACTTC.